The 19 T cell receptor beta chains in this list originate from one sample, sequenced in a study of low-dose radiotherapy and immunotherapy resistance in tumors. The time point: before trial treatment. With TRAV- and TRBV-specific primers, first-strand cDNA was made, covering the alpha and beta chains. Using a constant-region primer together with a V-primer adapter, TCRs were subjected to around 20 PCR cycles of amplification. One entry per CDR3 protein, called by TCRdb with MiXCR from the reads. The sample contains about 71,000 distinct CDR3 sequences, 31% of which appear only once. The sequenced sample was PBMCs, obtained before treatment. The receptors were gathered from a female donor with ovarian cancer.

This clonotype appeared many times. The chain employs TRBV4-3 and TRBJ2-3; D possibly matches TRBD1 or TRBD2 (5 bases each). The CDR3 extends over 18 amino acids. V dropped 0 bases and J dropped 1 base, with 17 bases sitting between them. Germline CDR1 is LGHNA and CDR2 is YSLEER. The DNA for the CDR3 is TGCGCCAGCAGCCAAGAATTCATCGGGGCGGGCCGCACAGATACGCAGTATTTT. Protein product: CASSQEFIGAGRTDTQYF.

This clonotype appeared many times. The J gene is TRBJ2-2, the V gene TRBV10-3; D is uncertain. V was clipped by 6 bases and J by 6 bases, with 5 bases between them. The CDR3 runs to 11 residues. CDR1 and CDR2 (germline): ENHRY, SYGVKD. CDR3 in DNA: TGTGCCATCAGAGGATCCGGGGAGCTGTTTTTT. Translated, it gives CAIRGSGELFF.

This clonotype turned up a few times. The chain links TRBV10-3 to TRBJ2-7; 7 bases match TRBD1. V gave up 6 bases and J gave up 4 bases; unmatched junction bases: 15. CDR1 is ENHRY, CDR2 SYGVKD, per germline. The length of the CDR3 is 16 residues. The DNA for the CDR3 is TGTGCCATCAGAACGCCTACAGGGGATAACCCTTACGAGCAGTACTTC. Protein: CAIRTPTGDNPYEQYF.

Concerning this clonotype itself: This likely traces to a read error, being one base from a far larger clone. The rearrangement joins TRBV5-1 to TRBJ2-1; D may match TRBD1 or TRBD2 (6 bases each). Judging by the DNA end, TRBJ2-7 fits better; the J call may be wrong. Germline V CDR1 and CDR2: SGHRS, YFSETQ. The CDR3 is 18 amino acids. CDR3 sequence: CPSRHTLTGPSGAYEQYF. The CDR3 DNA sequence: TGCCCCAGCAGGCATACACTGACAGGTCCTTCGGGGGCCTACGAGCAGTACTTC.

With regard to this clonotype: A far larger clone differs by one base, so this is likely a read error. This chain connects TRBV6-7 to TRBJ2-5, with D possibly TRBD2 on 7 matching bases. TRBV6-7 is filed as an ORF, its function uncertain. The V end was cut by 5 bases, the J end by 1 base, with 11 bases between. The CDR3 contains 14 residues. The CDR3 coding sequence is TGTGCCAGCAGTGGGGGGGGGGCCCAAGAGACCCAGTACTTC. Protein sequence: CASSGGGAQETQYF.

V gene TRBV5-1 combines with J gene TRBJ2-2, with D possibly matching TRBD1 (5 bases). V dropped 4 bases and J dropped 6 bases, with 16 bases sitting between them. The CDR3 contains 15 residues. From germline, CDR1 is SGHRS and CDR2 YFSETQ. The CDR3 sequence is CASSPQGVVAGELFF. CDR3 in DNA: TGCGCCAGCAGCCCCCAAGGGGTGGTGGCCGGGGAGCTGTTTTTT.

This clonotype has more than one count but fewer than ten. The chain couples TRBV11-3 to TRBJ2-2; 11 nucleotides match TRBD2. J gave up 2 bases and V 7 bases, and 12 bases lay outside the gene matches. Per germline, CDR1 SGHNT and CDR2 YENEEA. This CDR3 contains 18 residues. The CDR3 nucleotides are TGTGCCAGCACCAAGACTAGCGGGGTGTTTGTCAACACCGGGGAGCTGTTTTTT. It translates to CASTKTSGVFVNTGELFF.

This clonotype was seen ten or more times. This CDR3 reads CASSVELAGINEQFF. CDR3 bases: TGTGCCAGCAGCGTAGAACTAGCGGGGATCAATGAGCAGTTCTTC. The rearrangement uses TRBV9 and TRBJ2-1; 10 positions match TRBD2. This CDR3 has 15 residues. J gave up 6 bases and V 0 bases, and 3 bases lay outside the gene matches. Germline CDR1 reads SGDLS; CDR2 reads YYNGEE.

This clonotype showed up many times. This chain links TRBV6-6 with TRBJ1-1; maybe TRBD1 (6 bases). V was shortened by 8 bases and J by 2 bases, with 15 bases between the two germline ends. This CDR3 is built from 14 residues. CDR1 is MNHNY and CDR2 is SVGAGI in the germline V gene (reference sequence). CDR3 sequence: CASGEGGANTEAFF. For the CDR3, the DNA is TGTGCCAGCGGGGAAGGGGGGGCAAACACTGAAGCTTTCTTT.

The V and J genes are TRBV7-8 and TRBJ2-6; 7 positions agree with TRBD1. The CDR3 has 20 residues. Germline V gene sequence: CDR1 SGHVS, CDR2 FQNEAQ. After removal of 6 bases from V and 3 bases from J, the junction contained 20 bases not matched to a gene. This chain's CDR3 is CASSFRPQTGVAGGANVLTF. The CDR3 DNA reads TGTGCCAGCAGTTTCCGCCCCCAAACAGGGGTAGCTGGTGGGGCCAACGTCCTGACTTTC.

Ten or more counts support this clonotype. The chain combines TRBV20-1 with TRBJ1-4; 10 bases map to TRBD1. Trimming removed 6 bases from V and 1 base from J; junction bases left unmatched: 11. Germline-derived CDR1 and CDR2 are DFQATT and SNEGSKA (reference sequence). The CDR3 extends over 17 amino acids. The CDR3 sequence: CSARTGGLSGTNEKLFF. As DNA, the CDR3 is TGCAGTGCAAGGACAGGGGGTCTCTCAGGAACTAATGAAAAACTGTTTTTT.

This clonotype was detected many times. The genes are TRBV3-1 and TRBJ2-5, with a tentative D call TRBD2 (6 bases). Germline V gives CDR1 LGHDT, CDR2 YNNKEL (reference sequence). This CDR3 region has 15 residues. V was trimmed by 2 bases and J by 5 bases, leaving 15 bases between them. CDR3 coding DNA: TGTGCCAGCAGCCAAAACCCGGGAGCAGAGGAGACCCAGTACTTC. Protein: CASSQNPGAEETQYF.

In its sample, this clonotype was seen many times. The rearrangement joins TRBV6-2 or TRBV6-3 to TRBJ1-2; D unresolved. The CDR3 runs 13 residues. CDR1 and CDR2 (germline): MNHEY, SVGEGT. The V and J ends lost 5 bases and 0 bases respectively, with 7 bases between them. The CDR3 coding sequence is TGTGCCAGCAGTGTGACCTCTAACTATGGCTACACCTTC. Amino acid sequence: CASSVTSNYGYTF.

As for this clonotype: With a far larger clone one base away, a read error is the likely cause. The CDR3 reads CVSTHQGVGLALGELFF. The CDR3 DNA is TGTGTCAGCACCCACCAGGGGGTGGGACTAGCTCTCGGGGAGCTGTTTTTT. The V and J genes are TRBV6-6 and TRBJ2-2; the match to TRBD2 covers 9 bases. Germline V gene data show CDR1 as MNHNY and CDR2 as SVGAGI (reference sequence). The CDR3 sequence is 17 residues long.

This clonotype appeared many times. V gene TRBV5-4 combines with J gene TRBJ2-1; maybe TRBD2 (6 bases). Trimming removed 4 bases from V and 12 bases from J, with 17 bases in between. The CDR3 loop spans 13 amino acids. Per germline, CDR1 SGHNT and CDR2 YYREEE (reference sequence). As DNA, the CDR3 is TGTGCCAGCAGCCCGAGACTAGACTGGGGGCAGTTCTTC. Translation: CASSPRLDWGQFF.

This chain joins TRBV6-2 or TRBV6-3 and TRBJ1-1; D might be TRBD1 (6 bases). The V end was cut by 10 bases, the J end by 4 bases, with 22 bases between. The CDR3 sequence is 15 residues long. Per germline, CDR1 MNHEY and CDR2 SVGEGT. The CDR3 nucleotides read TGTGCCAACATCCTCCAGGACAGAGGAGGCACTGAAGCTTTCTTT. Protein product: CANILQDRGGTEAFF.

This clonotype was seen many times. The rearrangement uses TRBV14 and TRBJ1-2; TRBD1 might be the D (5 bases). The length of the CDR3 is 15 residues. The germline CDR1 and CDR2 sequences are SGHDN and FVKESK. V was trimmed by 5 bases and J by 2 bases, leaving 15 bases between them. CDR3 coding DNA: TGTGCCAGCAGCTTATTAAGGGACTGGAACTATGGCTACACCTTC. Its protein product is CASSLLRDWNYGYTF.

This clonotype was counted between two and nine times. This rearrangement joins TRBV2 to TRBJ1-5, with unresolved D. This CDR3 has 14 amino acids. Trimming pared 5 bases from V and 4 bases from J, leaving 12 bases between. CDR1 is SNHLY, CDR2 FYNNEI, per germline. CDR3 sequence reads: CASSQPGRNQPQHF. CDR3 bases: TGTGCCAGCAGTCAACCCGGCCGAAATCAGCCCCAGCATTTT.

This clonotype has ten or more counts. CDR3 coding DNA: TGCAGTGCTCTCAGGGGAGACGAGCAGTACTTC. It encodes CSALRGDEQYF. The V call is TRBV20-1, the J call TRBJ2-7; the D gene is possibly TRBD1 (6 bases). Germline V CDR1 and CDR2: DFQATT, SNEGSKA (reference sequence). The CDR3 covers 11 residues. With 5 bases removed from V and 5 bases from J, the gap between germline ends came to 10 bases.